The rows below give T cell receptor beta chains drawn from one sample of a study of vaccination and CD4 T cells after COVID-19. One entry per CDR3 protein results from TCRdb running MiXCR on the PCR reads. The profile shows over 9,000 distinct CDR3 sequences, around two thirds of them singletons. Antigens of these TCRs are unknown. The sample taken for sequencing was CD4+ T cells from blood, cultured in vitro. These receptor sequences come from a human donor who had recovered from COVID-19. Each CDR3 is given with its conserved first and last residue. Fields, in order: CDR3 length, V gene, D gene, J gene, clone size, CDR3 protein, CDR3 DNA. A D gene is named only where the DNA matches it firmly. A clone size is listed for some rows: how often the clone was seen (once, few, many), or a class if it is expanded.

15	TRBV10-1	TRBD2	TRBJ2-3	.	CASSESGLAGDTQYF	TGCGCCAGCAGTGAGTCGGGACTAGCCGGAGATACGCAGTATTTT
15	TRBV7-7	TRBD2	TRBJ2-2	.	CASSFSSGDTGELFF	TGTGCTAGCAGCTTTTCTAGCGGGGACACCGGGGAGCTGTTTTTT
14	TRBV6-2/TRBV6-3	.	TRBJ1-6	.	CASSLQVSNSPLHF	TGTGCCAGCAGTCTACAGGTATCTAATTCACCCCTCCACTTT
16	TRBV19	TRBD1	TRBJ1-1	few	CASSEGDRARWTEAFF	TGTGCCAGTAGTGAGGGAGACAGGGCCCGGTGGACTGAAGCTTTCTTT
13	TRBV7-9	.	TRBJ1-2	.	CASNPGGSYGYTF	TGTGCCAGCAACCCCGGGGGAAGCTATGGCTACACCTTC
16	TRBV19	.	TRBJ1-2	.	CASSIVGTETDYGYTF	TGTGCCAGTAGTATCGTAGGAACAGAAACAGACTATGGCTACACCTTC
15	TRBV27	.	TRBJ1-6	once	CASSSRGGVYSPLHF	TGTGCCAGCAGTAGCCGTGGGGGGGTCTATTCACCCCTCCACTTT
15	TRBV20-1	TRBD2	TRBJ2-4	few	CSARPRRGLAGLRYF	TGCAGTGCTAGACCCCGAAGGGGACTAGCGGGACTACGGTACTTC
15	TRBV11-3	.	TRBJ1-6	.	CASSPRTRADSPLHF	TGTGCCAGCAGCCCGAGGACAAGAGCGGATTCACCCCTCCACTTT
12	TRBV20-1	.	TRBJ1-2	few	CSAGGGNYGYTF	TGCAGTGCCGGGGGGGGTAACTATGGCTACACCTTC
15	TRBV7-2	TRBD2	TRBJ2-2	.	CASSSGTSFTGELFF	TGTGCCAGCAGCTCCGGGACTAGTTTCACCGGGGAGCTGTTTTTT
15	TRBV20-1	TRBD2	TRBJ2-1	.	CSAPRLAGGHNEQFF	TGCAGTGCTCCCCGACTAGCGGGAGGGCACAATGAGCAGTTCTTC
16	TRBV7-2	.	TRBJ2-6	.	CASSLYKRSGANVLTF	TGTGCCAGCAGCTTATATAAGCGCTCTGGGGCCAACGTCCTGACTTTC
17	TRBV6-1	.	TRBJ1-5	.	CASSPLQGPGSNQPQHF	TGTGCCAGCAGCCCGCTACAGGGTCCAGGGAGCAATCAGCCCCAGCATTTT
15	TRBV24-1	.	TRBJ2-1	.	CATSDLSGSYNEQFF	TGTGCCACCAGTGATTTGTCAGGTTCCTACAATGAGCAGTTCTTC
15	TRBV7-8	.	TRBJ1-5	.	CASSLGQGLNQPQHF	TGTGCCAGCAGCTTGGGCCAGGGCCTCAATCAGCCCCAGCATTTT
17	TRBV7-2	TRBD1	TRBJ1-1	once	CASSTRQGGGMNTEAFF	TGTGCCAGCAGCACACGACAGGGTGGGGGCATGAACACTGAAGCTTTCTTT
15	TRBV7-2	TRBD1	TRBJ1-2	few	CASSFPTGGNYGYTF	TGTGCCAGCAGCTTCCCGACAGGGGGGAACTATGGCTACACCTTC
15	TRBV28	TRBD2	TRBJ2-7	.	CASSSAGGSSYEQYF	TGTGCCAGCAGCTCAGCGGGAGGGAGCTCCTACGAGCAGTACTTC
15	TRBV7-2	TRBD2	TRBJ2-7	once	CASSPRGLANYEQYF	TGTGCCAGCAGCCCAAGGGGACTAGCGAACTACGAGCAGTACTTC
17	TRBV6-2/TRBV6-3	TRBD1	TRBJ1-5	.	CASSRPVTGYSNQPQHF	TGTGCCAGCAGTCGCCCGGTGACAGGGTATAGCAATCAGCCCCAGCATTTT
12	TRBV2	.	TRBJ2-7	.	CASSPWAIEQYF	TGTGCCAGCAGCCCCTGGGCGATCGAGCAGTACTTC
14	TRBV20-1	TRBD1	TRBJ2-7	.	CSASYRDRGYEQYF	TGCAGTGCTAGTTACCGGGACAGGGGCTACGAGCAGTACTTC
18	TRBV12-3/TRBV12-4	TRBD1	TRBJ2-5	few	CASSFDRVLVIDRETQYF	TGTGCCAGCAGTTTCGACAGGGTCCTGGTAATAGATCGGGAGACCCAGTACTTC
14	TRBV6-1	TRBD1	TRBJ1-2	.	CASRENRGPYGYTF	TGTGCCAGCAGGGAGAACAGGGGGCCCTATGGCTACACCTTC
16	TRBV4-3	.	TRBJ2-2	.	CASSQDRLARTGELFF	TGCGCCAGCAGCCAAGATCGGCTAGCGAGAACCGGGGAGCTGTTTTTT
15	TRBV20-1	TRBD1	TRBJ1-2	.	CSASGDSNIFYGYTF	TGCAGTGCTAGCGGGGACAGCAATATCTTCTATGGCTACACCTTC
14	TRBV19	TRBD2	TRBJ2-2	.	CASILAGVPGELFF	TGTGCCAGTATACTAGCGGGGGTCCCCGGGGAGCTGTTTTTT
15	TRBV10-3	TRBD1	TRBJ1-5	.	CAISEGQDSNQPQHF	TGTGCCATCAGTGAAGGACAGGATAGCAATCAGCCCCAGCATTTT
17	TRBV27	.	TRBJ1-2	.	CASSLNSRLGLSLGYTF	TGTGCCAGCAGTTTGAACTCTCGACTAGGACTGTCCCTTGGCTACACCTTC
14	TRBV10-1	.	TRBJ2-1	once	CASSTGYSYNEQFF	TGCGCCAGCAGTACAGGGTACTCCTACAATGAGCAGTTCTTC
14	TRBV15	.	TRBJ1-2	few	CATSRGGDGYGYTF	TGTGCCACCAGCAGAGGAGGGGACGGGTATGGCTACACCTTC
16	TRBV4-1	.	TRBJ1-1	.	CASSHLFRGEGPEAFF	TGCGCCAGCAGCCACCTCTTCCGGGGCGAAGGCCCTGAAGCTTTCTTT
13	TRBV20-1	.	TRBJ1-5	.	CSAVYMDNQPQHF	TGCAGTGCGGTTTACATGGACAATCAGCCCCAGCATTTT
17	TRBV19	TRBD1	TRBJ1-2	once	CASTKPAGGGMNYGYTF	TGTGCCAGTACCAAACCCGCAGGGGGCGGAATGAACTATGGCTACACCTTC
14	TRBV2	TRBD2	TRBJ2-1	once	CASRDTGLAGEQFF	TGTGCCAGCAGGGATACTGGACTAGCGGGAGAGCAGTTCTTC
14	TRBV11-3	.	TRBJ2-2	.	CASSLAQYTGELFF	TGTGCCAGCAGCTTGGCGCAGTACACCGGGGAGCTGTTTTTT
13	TRBV20-1	TRBD1	TRBJ1-2	.	CSAMDRTRGGYTF	TGCAGTGCCATGGACAGGACCCGTGGTGGCTACACCTTC
16	TRBV20-1	TRBD1	TRBJ1-1	.	CSARGTGGGEDTEAFF	TGCAGTGCTAGAGGCACAGGGGGCGGTGAGGACACTGAAGCTTTCTTT
15	TRBV2	.	TRBJ2-3	.	CASSDSGGVTDTQYF	TGTGCCAGCAGTGACAGTGGCGGGGTCACAGATACGCAGTATTTT
14	TRBV7-8	.	TRBJ1-1	.	CASSLAGGRTEAFF	TGTGCCAGCAGCTTAGCGGGGGGTAGGACTGAAGCTTTCTTT